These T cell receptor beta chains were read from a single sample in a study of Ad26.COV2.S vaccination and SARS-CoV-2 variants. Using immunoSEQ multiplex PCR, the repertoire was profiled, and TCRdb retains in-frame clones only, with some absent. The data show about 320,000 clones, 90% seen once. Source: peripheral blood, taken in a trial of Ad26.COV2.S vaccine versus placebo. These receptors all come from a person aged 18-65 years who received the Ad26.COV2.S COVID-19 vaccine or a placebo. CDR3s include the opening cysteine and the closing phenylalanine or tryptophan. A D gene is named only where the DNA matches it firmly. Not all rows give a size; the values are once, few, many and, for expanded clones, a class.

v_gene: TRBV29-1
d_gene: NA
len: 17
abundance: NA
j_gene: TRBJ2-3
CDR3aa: CSGGRDGSPSSTDTQYF
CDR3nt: TGCAGCGGGGGGCGGGACGGCTCTCCATCTAGCACAGATACGCAGTATTTT

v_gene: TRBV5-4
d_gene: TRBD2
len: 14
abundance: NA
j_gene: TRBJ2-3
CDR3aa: CASRWEGTTDTQYF
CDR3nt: TGTGCCAGCAGGTGGGAGGGGACCACAGATACGCAGTATTTT

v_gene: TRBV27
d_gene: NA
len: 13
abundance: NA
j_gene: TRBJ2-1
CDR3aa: CASSLGGVDEQFF
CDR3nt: TGTGCCAGCAGTTTGGGAGGTGTGGATGAGCAGTTCTTC

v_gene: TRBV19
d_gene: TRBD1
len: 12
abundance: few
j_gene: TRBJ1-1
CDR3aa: CATTGQAIEAFF
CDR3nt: TGTGCCACCACTGGACAGGCTATTGAAGCTTTCTTT

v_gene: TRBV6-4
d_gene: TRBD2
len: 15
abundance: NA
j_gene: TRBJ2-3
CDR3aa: CASSVGSGGTDTQYF
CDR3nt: TGTGCCAGCAGTGTTGGGAGCGGGGGCACAGATACGCAGTATTTT

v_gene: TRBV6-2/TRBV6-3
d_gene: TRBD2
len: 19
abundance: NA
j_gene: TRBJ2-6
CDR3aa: CASSYSLSPGGSGANVLTF
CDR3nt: TGTGCCAGCAGTTACTCTCTAAGCCCGGGGGGCTCTGGGGCCAACGTCCTGACTTTC

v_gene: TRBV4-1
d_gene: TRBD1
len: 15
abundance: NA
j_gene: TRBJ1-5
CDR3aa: CASSHSTGEGQPQHF
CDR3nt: TGCGCCAGCAGCCACTCGACAGGGGAAGGGCAGCCCCAGCATTTT

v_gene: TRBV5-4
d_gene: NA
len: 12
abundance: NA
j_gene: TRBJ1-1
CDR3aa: CASRRTNTEAFF
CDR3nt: TGTGCCAGTCGACGGACGAACACTGAAGCTTTCTTT

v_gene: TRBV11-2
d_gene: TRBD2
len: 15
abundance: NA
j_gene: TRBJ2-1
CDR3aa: CASSFSLAGGNEQFF
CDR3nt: TGTGCCAGCAGCTTTAGCCTAGCGGGGGGGAATGAGCAGTTCTTC

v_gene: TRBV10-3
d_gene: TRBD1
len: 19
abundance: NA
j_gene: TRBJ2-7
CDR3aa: CAISESSQTGTEKAYEQYF
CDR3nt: TGTGCCATCAGTGAATCGAGCCAAACAGGGACAGAAAAAGCCTACGAGCAGTACTTC

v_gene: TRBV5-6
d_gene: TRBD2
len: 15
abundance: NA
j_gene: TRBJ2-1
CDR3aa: CATSPYGTSIHEQFF
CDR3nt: TGTGCCACAAGTCCTTACGGGACTAGTATTCACGAGCAGTTCTTC

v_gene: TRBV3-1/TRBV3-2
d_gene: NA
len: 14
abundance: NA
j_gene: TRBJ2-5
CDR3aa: CASSQAPAGETQYF
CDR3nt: TGTGCCAGCAGCCAAGCCCCGGCCGGGGAGACCCAGTACTTC

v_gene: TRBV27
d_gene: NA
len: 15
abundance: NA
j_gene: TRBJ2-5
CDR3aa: CASSLSLGQLETQYF
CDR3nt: TGTGCCAGCAGTTTAAGTCTGGGGCAATTAGAGACCCAGTACTTC

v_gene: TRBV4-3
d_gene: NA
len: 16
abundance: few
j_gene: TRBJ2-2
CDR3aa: CASSQDTGSGTGELFF
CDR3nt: TGCGCCAGCAGCCAAGACACAGGGAGTGGGACCGGGGAGCTGTTTTTT

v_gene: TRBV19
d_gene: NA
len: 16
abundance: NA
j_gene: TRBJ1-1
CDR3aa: CASSIGGPTMNTEAFF
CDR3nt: TGTGCCAGTAGTATAGGTGGTCCGACTATGAACACTGAAGCTTTCTTT

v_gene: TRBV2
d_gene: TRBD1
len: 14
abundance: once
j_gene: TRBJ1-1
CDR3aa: CARERDSLNTEAFF
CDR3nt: TGTGCCAGGGAGAGGGACAGCTTGAACACTGAAGCTTTCTTT

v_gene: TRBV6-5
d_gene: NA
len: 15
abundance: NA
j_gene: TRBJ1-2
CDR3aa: CASSYEGGLNYGYTF
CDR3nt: TGTGCCAGCAGTTACGAGGGGGGCCTGAACTATGGCTACACCTTC

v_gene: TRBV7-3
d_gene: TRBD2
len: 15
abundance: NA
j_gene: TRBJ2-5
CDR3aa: CASSPSGSGGETQYF
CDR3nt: TGTGCCAGCAGCCCTAGCGGGAGTGGTGGGGAGACCCAGTACTTC

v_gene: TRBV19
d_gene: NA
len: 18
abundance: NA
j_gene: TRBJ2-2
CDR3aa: CASSIAFPLAGNTGELFF
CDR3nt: TGTGCCAGTAGTATAGCCTTCCCCCTTGCGGGGAACACCGGGGAGCTGTTTTTT

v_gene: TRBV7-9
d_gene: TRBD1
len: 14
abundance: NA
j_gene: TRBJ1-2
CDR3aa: CASSLTGEGDGYTF
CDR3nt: TGTGCCAGCAGCTTAACAGGGGAAGGGGATGGCTACACCTTC

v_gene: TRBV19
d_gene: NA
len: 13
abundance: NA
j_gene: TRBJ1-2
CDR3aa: CASSIERGMGYTF
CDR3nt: TGTGCCAGTAGTATAGAACGGGGAATGGGCTACACCTTC

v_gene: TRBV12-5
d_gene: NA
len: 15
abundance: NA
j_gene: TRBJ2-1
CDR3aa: CASGSGWSSYNEQFF
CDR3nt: TGTGCTAGTGGATCGGGCTGGAGCTCCTACAATGAGCAGTTCTTC

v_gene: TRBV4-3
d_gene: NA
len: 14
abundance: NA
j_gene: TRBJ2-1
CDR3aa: CASSQGGGHNEQFF
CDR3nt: TGCGCCAGCAGCCAAGGAGGAGGACACAATGAGCAGTTCTTC

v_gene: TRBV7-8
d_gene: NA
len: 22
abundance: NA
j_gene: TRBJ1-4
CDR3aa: CASSFPTVRVRRWGRGPKKLFF
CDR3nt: TGTGCCAGCAGCTTCCCCACCGTCAGGGTCCGCCGATGGGGACGAGGCCCCAAAAAACTGTTTTTT

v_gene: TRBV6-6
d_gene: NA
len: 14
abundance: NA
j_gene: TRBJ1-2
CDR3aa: CASSPPGALYGYTF
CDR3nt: TGTGCCAGCAGTCCCCCAGGGGCCCTTTATGGCTACACCTTC

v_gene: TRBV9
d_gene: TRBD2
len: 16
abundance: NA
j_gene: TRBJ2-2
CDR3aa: CASSVSLADRAGELFF
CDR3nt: TGTGCCAGCAGCGTTTCACTAGCGGATAGGGCCGGGGAGCTGTTTTTT

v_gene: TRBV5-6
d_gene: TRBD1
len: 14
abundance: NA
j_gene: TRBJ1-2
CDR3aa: CASSWGTGNYGYTF
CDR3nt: TGTGCCAGCAGCTGGGGGACAGGAAACTATGGCTACACCTTC

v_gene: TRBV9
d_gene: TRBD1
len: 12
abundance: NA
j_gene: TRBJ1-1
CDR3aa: CASQDRGTEAFF
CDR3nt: TGTGCCAGTCAGGACAGGGGGACTGAAGCTTTCTTT

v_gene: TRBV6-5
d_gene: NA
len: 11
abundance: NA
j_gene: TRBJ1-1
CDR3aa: CATGRSGEAFF
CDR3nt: TGTGCCACCGGGAGGTCGGGTGAAGCTTTCTTT

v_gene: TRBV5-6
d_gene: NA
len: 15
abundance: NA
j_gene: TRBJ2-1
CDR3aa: CASSSRDWGYNEQFF
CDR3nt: TGTGCCAGCAGCTCCCGGGACTGGGGATACAATGAGCAGTTCTTC

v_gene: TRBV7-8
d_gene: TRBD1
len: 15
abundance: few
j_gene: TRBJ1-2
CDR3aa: CASSSPTGGADGYTF
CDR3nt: TGTGCCAGCAGCTCCCCGACAGGGGGCGCGGATGGCTACACCTTC

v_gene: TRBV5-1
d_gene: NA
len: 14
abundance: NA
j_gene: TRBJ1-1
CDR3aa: CASSRVKGNTEAFF
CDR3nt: TGCGCCAGCAGCCGTGTGAAGGGGAACACTGAAGCTTTCTTT

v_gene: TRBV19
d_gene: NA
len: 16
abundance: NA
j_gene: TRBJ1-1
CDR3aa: CASSIGVGAGNTEAFF
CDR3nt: TGTGCCAGTAGTATTGGCGTAGGGGCTGGGAACACTGAAGCTTTCTTT

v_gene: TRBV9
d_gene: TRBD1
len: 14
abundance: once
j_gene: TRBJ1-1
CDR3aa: CASSPTGANTEAFF
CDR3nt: TGTGCCAGCAGCCCCACAGGGGCGAACACTGAAGCTTTCTTT

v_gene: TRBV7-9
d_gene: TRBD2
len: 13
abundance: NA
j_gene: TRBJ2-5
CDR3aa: CASSPGGRETQYF
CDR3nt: TGTGCCAGCAGCCCGGGAGGGCGAGAGACCCAGTACTTC

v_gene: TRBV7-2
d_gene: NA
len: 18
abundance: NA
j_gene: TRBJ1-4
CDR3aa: CASSLGRPTSATNEKLFF
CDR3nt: TGTGCCAGCAGCTTAGGCAGGCCAACCTCTGCAACTAATGAAAAACTGTTTTTT

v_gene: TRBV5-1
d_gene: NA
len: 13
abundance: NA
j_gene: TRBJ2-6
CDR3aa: CASSTTSANVLTF
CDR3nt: TGCGCCAGCAGCACTACCTCAGCCAACGTCCTGACTTTC

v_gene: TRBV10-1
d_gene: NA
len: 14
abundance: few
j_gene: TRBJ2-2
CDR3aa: CASSPGQQTGELFF
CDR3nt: TGCGCCAGCAGTCCCGGACAGCAAACCGGGGAGCTGTTTTTT

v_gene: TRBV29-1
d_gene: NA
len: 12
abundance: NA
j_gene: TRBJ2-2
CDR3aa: CSGGNWTGELFF
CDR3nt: TGCAGTGGGGGTAATTGGACCGGGGAGCTGTTTTTT

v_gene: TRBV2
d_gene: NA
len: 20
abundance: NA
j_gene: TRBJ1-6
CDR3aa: CASSEATGSTVSSYNSPLHF
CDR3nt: TGTGCCAGCAGTGAAGCGACAGGCTCGACCGTGAGCTCCTATAATTCACCCCTCCACTTT

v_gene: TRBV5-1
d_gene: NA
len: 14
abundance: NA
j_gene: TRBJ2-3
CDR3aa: CASSLERSADTQYF
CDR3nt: TGCGCCAGCAGCTTGGAGAGGTCTGCAGATACGCAGTATTTT

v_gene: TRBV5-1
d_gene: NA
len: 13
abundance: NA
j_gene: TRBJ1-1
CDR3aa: CASSLEVSTEAFF
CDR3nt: TGCGCCAGCAGCTTGGAGGTTTCCACTGAAGCTTTCTTT

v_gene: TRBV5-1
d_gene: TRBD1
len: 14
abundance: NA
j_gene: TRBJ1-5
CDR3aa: CASSLGTGYQPQHF
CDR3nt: TGCGCCAGCAGCTTGGGGACAGGATATCAGCCCCAGCATTTT

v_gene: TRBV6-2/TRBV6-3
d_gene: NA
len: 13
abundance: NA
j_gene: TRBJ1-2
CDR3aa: CASSQDGNYGYTF
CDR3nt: TGTGCCAGCAGTCAGGACGGGAACTATGGCTACACCTTC

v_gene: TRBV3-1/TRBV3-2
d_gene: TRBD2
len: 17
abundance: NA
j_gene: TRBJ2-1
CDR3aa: CASSQEIRLAEAGEQFF
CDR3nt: TGTGCCAGCAGCCAAGAGATTAGGCTAGCGGAGGCCGGTGAGCAGTTCTTC

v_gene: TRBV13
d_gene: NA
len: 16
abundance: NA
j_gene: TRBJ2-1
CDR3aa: CASSFLGLAINNEQFF
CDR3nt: TGTGCCAGCAGCTTTTTAGGGCTAGCGATTAACAATGAGCAGTTCTTC

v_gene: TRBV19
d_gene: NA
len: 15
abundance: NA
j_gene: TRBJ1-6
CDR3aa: CASSIQPPGNSPLHF
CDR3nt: TGTGCCAGTAGTATACAACCGCCGGGGAATTCACCCCTCCACTTT

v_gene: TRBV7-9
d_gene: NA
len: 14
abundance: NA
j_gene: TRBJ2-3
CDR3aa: CASSFDRSTDTQYF
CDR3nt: TGTGCCAGCAGCTTCGACAGGAGCACAGATACGCAGTATTTT